These 16 T cell receptor beta chains were all obtained from the same sample, sequenced in a study of cytomegalovirus exposure and HLA in healthy donors. Use of 60 Vbeta and 13 Jbeta primers characterized the PCR. This table comes from immunoSEQ multiplex PCR, and its TCRdb copy is limited to in-frame clones, with some not included. This table lists tens of thousands of clones. The sample comprised PBMCs. All receptors come from a woman aged 55-70 years in good health and CMV-seropositive.

The chain employs TRBV6-1 and TRBJ2-7; D unclear. The CDR3 covers 14 residues. V was cut by 3 bases and J by 2 bases, with 11 bases left in between. Germline assignment: CDR1 MNHNS and CDR2 SASEGT. This chain's CDR3 is CASSEGPPPYEQYF. CDR3 sequence (DNA): TGTGCCAGCAGTGAGGGCCCGCCGCCCTACGAGCAGTACTTC.

A note on this clone: At one end the junction does not follow the germline gene, possibly because of a read error. The CDR3 spells CASSEVTSPLHF. The CDR3 DNA is TGTGCCAGCAGTGAAGTCACTTCACCCCTACACTTT. The rearrangement uses TRBV25-1 and TRBJ1-6; D not certain. The V gene's germline CDR1 is MGHDK and CDR2 SYGVNS. The CDR3 is 12 amino acids. The full variable domain, its missing parts supplied by reference TRBV25-1 and TRBJ1-6, is EADIYQTPRYLVIGTGKKITLECSQTMGHDKMYWYQQDPGMELHLIHYSYGVNSTEKGDLSSESTVSRIRTEHFPLTLESARPSHTSQYLCASSEVTSPLHFGNGTRLTVT.

The rearrangement uses TRBV28 and TRBJ1-2, with TRBD1 matching over 8 bases. Germline assignment: CDR1 MDHEN and CDR2 SYDVKM. Unmatched junction bases numbered 3, after V lost 7 bases and J lost 2 bases. The CDR3 contains 13 residues. The DNA of the CDR3 is TGTGCCAGCAATACAGGGGGGAACTATGGCTACACCTTC. Its protein product is CASNTGGNYGYTF.

The chain employs TRBV11-3 and TRBJ2-7, with TRBD1 matching 9 bases. This CDR3 is 14 amino acids long. The V and J ends lost 5 bases and 1 base, in that order; junction bases with no gene match: 3. Germline CDR1 SGHNT, CDR2 YENEEA. CDR3 sequence (DNA): TGTGCCAGCAGCCCGACAGGGGGTTCCTACGAGCAGTACTTC. Protein: CASSPTGGSYEQYF.

The rearrangement uses TRBV6-6 and TRBJ2-7; a weak D match, TRBD1 (5 bases). The CDR3 sequence is 12 residues long. Looked up from germline, CDR1 is MNHNY and CDR2 is SVGAGI (reference sequence). The V and J ends lost 6 bases and 3 bases respectively, with 9 bases between them. Here the CDR3 reads CASRHTGYEQYF. The DNA of the CDR3 is TGTGCCAGCAGGCACACAGGCTACGAGCAGTACTTC.

The chain is built from TRBV5-5 and TRBJ2-7; perhaps TRBD1 as D (5 bases). V lost 2 bases and J 6 bases, leaving 12 bases between the germline ends. Per germline, CDR1 SGHKS and CDR2 YYEKEE (reference sequence). The length of the CDR3 is 13 residues. The CDR3 bases are TGTGCCAGCAGCTTCCAGGACATGACCGAGCAGTACTTC. This codes for CASSFQDMTEQYF.

J is TRBJ2-3 and V is TRBV28, with no clear D. Germline CDR1 and CDR2: MDHEN and SYDVKM. CDR3 size: 12 residues. Trimming shortened V by 4 bases and J by 4 bases, and 6 bases separated the two germline ends. The CDR3 nucleotides read TGTGCCAGCAGTTCGCAGGCAGATACGCAGTATTTT. Its translation is CASSSQADTQYF.

The chain couples TRBV27 to TRBJ2-2; 8 bases agree with TRBD2. V lost 6 bases to trimming and J lost 2 bases; unmatched junction nucleotides: 5. From germline, CDR1 is MNHEY and CDR2 SMNVEV (reference sequence). CDR3 size: 15 residues. The CDR3 reads CASSERGGNTGELFF. In nucleotides, the CDR3 is TGTGCCAGCAGCGAACGGGGGGGCAACACCGGGGAGCTGTTTTTT.

The J gene is TRBJ1-1, the V gene TRBV10-3; 8 positions match TRBD1. The CDR3 sequence is 12 residues long. Germline lookup yields CDR1 ENHRY and CDR2 SYGVKD. With 9 bases clipped from V and 2 bases from J, the junction kept 2 bases outside the gene matches. The CDR3 sequence: CAIGQGNTEAFF. CDR3 sequence (DNA): TGTGCCATTGGACAGGGTAACACTGAAGCTTTCTTT.

CDR3 protein: CASTPAQGNYGYTF. As DNA, the CDR3 is TGTGCCAGTACCCCCGCACAGGGGAACTATGGCTACACCTTC. This sequence joins TRBV19 and TRBJ1-2; 7 nucleotides match TRBD1. The CDR3 contains 14 residues. J was trimmed by 2 bases and V by 7 bases; bases with no gene match: 7. CDR1 and CDR2 from the germline V gene are LNHDA and SQIVND (reference sequence).

The rearrangement joins TRBV7-9 to TRBJ1-5; D is unresolved. The length of the CDR3 is 14 residues. The germline V gene encodes CDR1 SEHNR and CDR2 FQNEAQ (reference sequence). Trimming pared 1 base from V and 4 bases from J, leaving 8 bases between. The CDR3 coding sequence is TGTGCCAGCAGCTTAGGAGGGTATAATCAGCCCCAGCATTTT. Amino acids: CASSLGGYNQPQHF.

The chain uses TRBV28 and TRBJ2-1; TRBD2 might be the D (6 bases). The ends were cut back, 3 bases at V and 6 bases at J, with 12 bases in the middle. The CDR3 runs 14 residues. Germline lookup yields CDR1 MDHEN and CDR2 SYDVKM. In nucleotides, the CDR3 is TGTGCCAGCAGTTTGCGACAGCGGGTCAATGAGCAGTTCTTC. This sequence encodes CASSLRQRVNEQFF.

This sequence joins TRBV9 and TRBJ2-7, with 7 bases matching TRBD2. The germline CDR1 and CDR2 sequences are SGDLS and YYNGEE. CDR3 length: 17 amino acids. The V and J ends lost 0 bases and 2 bases, in that order; junction bases with no gene match: 11. Written as DNA, the CDR3 is TGTGCCAGCAGCGTAGGTCCGGGGGACTACCTTGCCTACGAGCAGTACTTC. Protein: CASSVGPGDYLAYEQYF.

The rearrangement uses TRBV19 and TRBJ2-7, with TRBD1 matching 10 bases. The CDR3 is made up of 14 amino acids. Germline CDR1 reads LNHDA; CDR2 reads SQIVND (reference sequence). V lost 8 bases to trimming and J lost 5 bases; unmatched junction nucleotides: 9. Here the CDR3 DNA reads TGTGCCAGTTCGCTCCGGGACAGGGGAAACGAGCAGTACTTC. Residues: CASSLRDRGNEQYF.

V and J are TRBV28 and TRBJ1-5, with D unresolved. Germline V gene data show CDR1 as MDHEN and CDR2 as SYDVKM. The CDR3 length is 13 residues. CDR3 bases: TGTGTTTCCGGGTTGGCAGTTAATCAGCCCCAGCATTTT. Protein: CVSGLAVNQPQHF.

The genes are TRBV18 and TRBJ1-1, with unresolved D. The germline gives CDR1 KGHSH, CDR2 LQKENI. The V and J ends lost 2 bases and 5 bases respectively, with 6 bases between them. The CDR3 is made up of 12 amino acids. The CDR3: CASSPVLTEAFF. The CDR3 DNA reads as TGTGCCAGCTCACCAGTCTTGACTGAAGCTTTCTTT.